These 29 T cell receptor beta chains were all obtained from the same sample, sequenced in a study of OX40 agonist ivuxolimab in advanced cancers. TCRdb's table, derived via immunoSEQ multiplex PCR, lists solely in-frame clones and lacks some. Of 62,000 or so clones in the sample, about 89% were seen once. The sequences come from CD4+ or CD8+ T cells sorted from blood, collected in a trial of the OX40 agonist ivuxolimab. The receptor set was obtained from an adult with an advanced solid tumor such as melanoma, head and neck, liver or kidney cancer.

This sequence joins TRBV7-2 and TRBJ2-3; the D gene is possibly TRBD2 (6 bases). V was trimmed by 6 bases and J by 6 bases, leaving 13 bases between them. CDR3 length: 13 residues. CDR1 and CDR2 from the germline V gene are SGHTA and FQGNSA. CDR3 sequence reads: CASSPTGADTQYF. DNA for the CDR3: TGTGCCAGCAGTCCCACGGGAGCCGATACGCAGTATTTT. The full variable domain, rest sourced from reference TRBV7-2 and TRBJ2-3, is GAGVSQSPSNKVTEKGKDVELRCDPISGHTALYWYRQSLGQGLEFLIYFQGNSAPDKSGLPSDRFSAERTGGSVSTLTIQRTQQEDSAVYLCASSPTGADTQYFGPGTRLTVL.

Sample share makes this clone medium-sized. The chain joins TRBV23-1 to TRBJ2-5; D is undetermined. TRBV23-1 is marked as an open reading frame, function uncertain. The CDR3 totals 15 residues. Trimming took off 4 bases at V and 1 base at J, with 13 bases between the two ends. As DNA, the CDR3 is TGCGCCAGCAGTCCCCCGGGTCCCCCCCAAGAGACCCAGTACTTC. Protein sequence: CASSPPGPPQETQYF.

This rearrangement joins TRBV7-9 to TRBJ2-7; D is possibly TRBD2 (6 bases). The CDR3 runs to 13 residues. Germline loops: CDR1 SEHNR, CDR2 FQNEAQ (reference sequence). V lost 3 bases and J lost 5, with 11 bases in between. CDR3 region: CASSFLGGHEQYF. The CDR3 DNA sequence: TGTGCCAGCAGCTTCTTGGGGGGACACGAGCAGTACTTC.

This sequence joins TRBV28 and TRBJ2-3; TRBD1 is a possible D gene (6 bases). This CDR3 comprises 15 residues. The germline V gene has CDR1 MDHEN and CDR2 SYDVKM. The V and J ends lost 2 bases and 0 bases respectively, with 9 bases between them. The CDR3 protein is CASSLTGSSTDTQYF. As DNA, the CDR3 is TGTGCCAGCAGTTTAACAGGGTCCAGCACAGATACGCAGTATTTT.

The genes are TRBV2 and TRBJ2-1, with 9 bases lining up with TRBD2. With 6 bases clipped from V and 8 bases from J, the junction kept 11 bases outside the gene matches. Germline CDR1 and CDR2: SNHLY and FYNNEI. This CDR3 contains 15 residues. As DNA, the CDR3 is TGTGCCAGCAGCCCCGGACTAGCGTCCCTACATGAGCAGTTCTTC. The encoded protein is CASSPGLASLHEQFF.

This rearrangement joins TRBV6-1 to TRBJ1-3; a weak D match, TRBD1 (5 bases). CDR1 is MNHNS, CDR2 SASEGT, per germline. The CDR3 runs 15 residues. The V gene lost 1 base and the J gene lost 4 bases, with 11 bases spanning the gap. The CDR3 DNA sequence: TGTGCCAGCAGTGAAGTGGGGGATGCGGGAAACACCATATATTTT. Its protein is CASSEVGDAGNTIYF.

This chain joins TRBV25-1 and TRBJ1-4; no reliable D call. The CDR3 totals 12 residues. Germline V gene sequence: CDR1 MGHDK, CDR2 SYGVNS. Trimming removed 2 bases at V and 11 bases at J, with 9 bases between. CDR3 residues: CASSEEGGKLFF. CDR3 nucleotides: TGTGCCAGCAGTGAAGAAGGAGGGAAACTGTTTTTT.

V is TRBV11-2 and J is TRBJ1-1, with no clear D. This CDR3 is built from 13 residues. Germline V gives CDR1 SGHAT, CDR2 FQNNGV. Between the trimmed V and J ends, which lost 1 base and 0 bases, there was a span of 3 bases. The CDR3: CASSLGLNTEAFF. The CDR3 coding sequence is TGTGCCAGCAGCTTAGGGTTGAACACTGAAGCTTTCTTT.

The chain couples TRBV11-2 to TRBJ1-4, with 7 bases identical to TRBD1. CDR3 length equals 16 residues. CDR1 is SGHAT and CDR2 is FQNNGV in the germline V gene. Trimming at V came to 6 bases and at J to 4 bases, leaving 11 bases not matched to a gene. Here the CDR3 DNA reads TGTGCCAGCAGAGGGGGCTACAGGGAAATTAATGAAAAACTGTTTTTT. This encodes CASRGGYREINEKLFF.

The rearrangement uses TRBV10-3 and TRBJ2-2, with no clear D. Germline CDR1 and CDR2: ENHRY and SYGVKD. Trimming shortened V by 6 bases and J by 1 base, and 6 bases separated the two germline ends. The CDR3 runs 13 residues. The CDR3 bases are TGTGCCATCAGGTACCAGAACACCGGGGAGCTGTTTTTT. Translating it yields CAIRYQNTGELFF.

This rearrangement joins TRBV5-1 to TRBJ1-2, with TRBD1 as a possible D gene (5 bases). Germline values: CDR1 SGHRS, CDR2 YFSETQ. This CDR3 contains 14 residues. V was cut by 5 bases and J by 2 bases, with 13 bases left in between. CDR3 DNA sequence: TGCGCCAGCAGACAAACGCAGGGCAACTATGGCTACACCTTC. The encoded protein is CASRQTQGNYGYTF.

This rearrangement joins TRBV6-6 to TRBJ2-2, with D hard to call. The germline V gene has CDR1 MNHNY and CDR2 SVGAGI (reference sequence). The CDR3 runs 13 residues. The V end was cut by 2 bases, the J end by 4 bases, with 5 bases between. The CDR3 DNA reads TGTGCCAGCAGTTACCCCGGCACCGGGGAGCTGTTTTTT. This translates into CASSYPGTGELFF.

The V gene is TRBV10-3, the J gene TRBJ2-5; D is unresolved. V was clipped by 10 bases and J by 1 base, with 13 bases between them. Germline CDR1 ENHRY, CDR2 SYGVKD. This CDR3 spans 13 amino acids. The CDR3 sequence is CATAGGPQETQYF. DNA for the CDR3: TGTGCCACCGCAGGTGGGCCCCAAGAGACCCAGTACTTC.

The chain has TRBV18 and TRBJ2-7; possibly TRBD1 for D (6 bases). There are 14 residues in the CDR3. The V end was cut by 3 bases, the J end by 4 bases, with 13 bases between. Germline loops: CDR1 KGHSH, CDR2 LQKENI. CDR3 DNA: TGTGCCAGCTCACCGGTTCAGGGGAGTTACGAGCAGTACTTC. Translated, it gives CASSPVQGSYEQYF.

The CDR3 reads CASSLGQGAPNTEAFF. The CDR3 DNA is TGTGCCAGCAGCCTGGGACAGGGGGCGCCGAACACTGAAGCTTTCTTT. This chain connects TRBV5-4 to TRBJ1-1; TRBD1 aligns across 12 bases. The V gene end was trimmed by 4 bases and the J gene end by 1 base; junction bases not matched to a gene: 5. In germline, CDR1 is SGHNT, CDR2 YYREEE (reference sequence). The CDR3 runs 16 residues.

The chain combines TRBV2 with TRBJ2-2, with a tentative D call TRBD2 (5 bases). The germline CDR1 and CDR2 sequences are SNHLY and FYNNEI. V was pared by 7 bases and J by 0 bases, with 9 bases between. The CDR3 sequence is 14 residues long. The CDR3: CASTGRTNTGELFF. CDR3 nucleotide sequence: TGTGCCAGCACGGGAAGGACGAACACCGGGGAGCTGTTTTTT.

DNA for the CDR3: TGTGCCAGTAGTCTGCGGGGGGCACAAAACTCCTACGAGCAGTACTTC. This sequence encodes CASSLRGAQNSYEQYF. The chain employs TRBV19 and TRBJ2-7; 8 positions match TRBD2. The trim removed 5 bases at V and 0 bases at J, leaving 9 bases unmatched. Germline CDR1 reads LNHDA; CDR2 reads SQIVND (reference sequence). The CDR3 runs 16 residues.

The rearrangement joins TRBV9 to TRBJ2-7; D perhaps matches TRBD1 (5 bases). Per germline, CDR1 SGDLS and CDR2 YYNGEE. The CDR3 extends over 15 amino acids. V dropped 0 bases and J dropped 4 bases, with 14 bases sitting between them. The CDR3 region has the DNA TGTGCCAGCAGCGTAGATGGGGCGACAGAATACGAGCAGTACTTC. It encodes CASSVDGATEYEQYF.

The chain employs TRBV11-2 and TRBJ2-5, with 9 bases identical to TRBD1. V lost 5 bases and J lost 5; bases outside the gene matches: 6. In germline, CDR1 is SGHAT, CDR2 FQNNGV. This CDR3 has 14 amino acids. The CDR3 DNA is TGTGCCAGCAGCCGAGGACAGGGGATTGAGACCCAGTACTTC. It is translated as CASSRGQGIETQYF.

The rearrangement joins TRBV7-9 to TRBJ2-7, with 9 bases fitting TRBD1. Germline values: CDR1 SEHNR, CDR2 FQNEAQ (reference sequence). The CDR3 covers 14 residues. V was clipped by 4 bases and J by 4 bases; unmatched bases: 5. In DNA, the CDR3 is TGTGCCAGCAGCTCCTACAGGGGGCGGTACGAGCAGTACTTC. Amino acid sequence: CASSSYRGRYEQYF.

In this sample, this clone turned up many times. The V gene is TRBV9, the J gene TRBJ2-6; perhaps TRBD1 as D (6 bases). Germline V lookup: CDR1 SGDLS, CDR2 YYNGEE. The CDR3 contains 16 residues. V shed 4 bases and J shed 4 bases, with 15 bases lying between them. The CDR3 nucleotides are TGTGCCAGCAGCCAAATGGGGGCACGCGGGGCCAACGTCCTGACTTTC. It codes for CASSQMGARGANVLTF.

The chain uses TRBV7-2 and TRBJ1-2; 7 bases agree with TRBD1. The germline gives CDR1 SGHTA, CDR2 FQGNSA. The CDR3 loop spans 14 amino acids. J was trimmed by 5 bases and V by 5 bases; bases with no gene match: 8. CDR3 protein: CASSPARGNYGYTF. Written as DNA, the CDR3 is TGTGCCAGCAGCCCAGCCAGGGGGAATTATGGCTACACCTTC. Combining the CDR3 with reference TRBV7-2 and TRBJ1-2 gives the whole variable domain GAGVSQSPSNKVTEKGKDVELRCDPISGHTALYWYRQSLGQGLEFLIYFQGNSAPDKSGLPSDRFSAERTGGSVSTLTIQRTQQEDSAVYLCASSPARGNYGYTFGSGTRLTVV.

The genes are TRBV27 and TRBJ2-7; no firm D call. The germline V and J ends were trimmed by 2 bases and 0 bases, with 8 bases remaining between them. Per germline, CDR1 MNHEY and CDR2 SMNVEV (reference sequence). The CDR3 covers 14 residues. CDR3 amino acids: CASSLRPSSYEQYF. The CDR3 DNA reads as TGTGCCAGCAGTTTACGTCCTAGCTCCTACGAGCAGTACTTC.

There are a few counts of this clone. The genes are TRBV7-6 and TRBJ2-5; TRBD2 matches at 8 bases. Germline V gene sequence: CDR1 SGHVS, CDR2 FNYEAQ. The CDR3 length is 15 residues. Trimming removed 5 bases from V and 3 bases from J; junction bases left unmatched: 8. The chain's CDR3 is CASSLRAGDEETQYF. The CDR3 DNA sequence: TGTGCCAGCAGCCTACGAGCGGGAGATGAAGAGACCCAGTACTTC.

The chain is built from TRBV4-1 and TRBJ2-5; 8 nucleotides match TRBD1. The DNA end favors TRBJ2-7, so the J call may be wrong. Germline V gene sequence: CDR1 MGHRA, CDR2 YSYEKL. The CDR3 sequence is 15 residues long. Written as DNA, the CDR3 is TGCGCCAGCAGCGGGGGCGGACAGGGATTCTACGAGCAGTACTTC. As protein: CASSGGGQGFYEQYF.

The V and J genes are TRBV4-1 and TRBJ2-7, with 7 bases aligning to TRBD1. Germline assignment: CDR1 MGHRA and CDR2 YSYEKL. The ends lost 3 bases at V and 3 bases at J; junction bases unmatched: 8. This CDR3 contains 15 residues. The CDR3 here is CASSQPQGQFYEQYF. The CDR3, as DNA: TGCGCCAGCAGCCAGCCCCAGGGACAGTTCTACGAGCAGTACTTC.

This chain connects TRBV11-2 to TRBJ1-3, with TRBD1 matching over 7 bases. The germline gives CDR1 SGHAT, CDR2 FQNNGV. V shed 7 bases, J shed 2 bases, and the junction held 5 bases outside the gene matches. The CDR3 spans 14 residues. The CDR3 region is CASTPDRAGNTIYF. The CDR3 DNA sequence: TGTGCCAGCACCCCCGACAGGGCTGGAAACACCATATATTTT.

The genes are TRBV14 and TRBJ2-6; D remains unclear. This CDR3 contains 14 residues. CDR1 SGHDN and CDR2 FVKESK come from the germline V gene. V lost 2 bases, J lost 0 bases, and 2 bases lay in between. DNA for the CDR3: TGTGCCAGCAGCCAATTCTCTGGGGCCAACGTCCTGACTTTC. Translating it yields CASSQFSGANVLTF. The variable domain in full, completed from reference TRBV14 and TRBJ2-6, reads EAGVTQFPSHSVIEKGQTVTLRCDPISGHDNLYWYRRVMGKEIKFLLHFVKESKQDESGMPNNRFLAERTGGTYSTLKVQPAELEDSGVYFCASSQFSGANVLTFGAGSRLTVL.

This clone was recorded only once. The CDR3 protein is CASSPALEDTGELFF. CDR3 sequence (DNA): TGTGCCAGCAGCCCGGCCCTGGAAGACACCGGGGAGCTGTTTTTT. The gene calls are TRBV11-2 and TRBJ2-2; the D is unclear. Germline-derived CDR1 and CDR2 are SGHAT and FQNNGV. CDR3 length equals 15 residues. Trimming pared 5 bases from V and 3 bases from J, leaving 13 bases between.